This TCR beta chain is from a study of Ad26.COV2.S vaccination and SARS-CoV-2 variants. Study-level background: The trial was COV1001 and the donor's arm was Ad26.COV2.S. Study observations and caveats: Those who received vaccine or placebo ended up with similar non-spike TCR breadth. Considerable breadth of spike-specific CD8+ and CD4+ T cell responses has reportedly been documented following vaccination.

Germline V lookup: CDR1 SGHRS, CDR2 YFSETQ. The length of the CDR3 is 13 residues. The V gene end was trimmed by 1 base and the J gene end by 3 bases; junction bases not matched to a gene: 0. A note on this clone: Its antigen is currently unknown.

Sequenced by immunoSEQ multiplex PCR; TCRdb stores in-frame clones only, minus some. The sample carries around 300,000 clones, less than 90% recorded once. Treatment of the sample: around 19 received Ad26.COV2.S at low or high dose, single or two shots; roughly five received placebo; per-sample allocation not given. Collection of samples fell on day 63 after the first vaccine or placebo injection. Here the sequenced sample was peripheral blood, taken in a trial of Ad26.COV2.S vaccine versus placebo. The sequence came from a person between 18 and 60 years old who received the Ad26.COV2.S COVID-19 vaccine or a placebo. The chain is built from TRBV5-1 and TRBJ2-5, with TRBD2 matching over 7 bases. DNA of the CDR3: TGCGCCAGCAGCTTGAGCGGGGAAGAGACCCAGTACTTC. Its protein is CASSLSGEETQYF.